Included here is one T cell receptor beta chain sequence, with context. Its specificity is unknown. These data originate in a study of blood T cells in healthy people across ages. Whole-study results and caveats: Age brought a roughly linear fall in TCR beta diversity measured per million T cells.

The extraction recovered at least 5.5 micrograms of total RNA per sample. Sample-barcoded 5' priming and a J-beta primer mix drove a second PCR of about 6 to 11 cycles. Per-sample output comprised a minimum of 3 million paired-end reads containing CDR3. MiXCR, run by TCRdb on the 5' RACE reads, gives a single entry per CDR3 protein. The table lists 380,000 or so distinct CDR3 sequences, 52% of them singletons. This sequence originates from a man between 60 and 75 years old in good health. Sequenced sample: blood.

The CDR3 loop reads CASSLGPLGEQYF. CDR3 coding DNA: TGTGCCAGCAGCTTAGGTCCCCTGGGGGAGCAGTACTTC. The V gene is TRBV11-3, the J gene TRBJ2-7, with D unresolved. With 1 base removed from V and 7 bases from J, the gap between germline ends came to 11 bases. CDR1 and CDR2 (germline): SGHNT, YENEEA. This CDR3 has 13 residues.